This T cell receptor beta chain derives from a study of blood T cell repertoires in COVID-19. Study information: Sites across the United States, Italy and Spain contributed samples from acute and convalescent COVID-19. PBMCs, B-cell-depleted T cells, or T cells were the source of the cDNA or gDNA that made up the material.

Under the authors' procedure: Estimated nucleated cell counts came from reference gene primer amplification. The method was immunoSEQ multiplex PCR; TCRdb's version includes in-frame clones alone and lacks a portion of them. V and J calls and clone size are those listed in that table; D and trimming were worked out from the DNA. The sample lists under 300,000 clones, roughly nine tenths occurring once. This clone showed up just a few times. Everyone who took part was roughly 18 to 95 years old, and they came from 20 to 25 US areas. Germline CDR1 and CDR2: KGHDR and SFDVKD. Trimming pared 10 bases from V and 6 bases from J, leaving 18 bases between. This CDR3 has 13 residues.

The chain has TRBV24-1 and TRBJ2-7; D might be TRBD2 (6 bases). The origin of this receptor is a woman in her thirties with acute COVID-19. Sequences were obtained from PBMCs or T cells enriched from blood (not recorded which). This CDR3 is CATSTGGVFEQYF. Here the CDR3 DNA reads TGTGCCACATCCACTGGCGGGGTATTCGAGCAGTACTTC.